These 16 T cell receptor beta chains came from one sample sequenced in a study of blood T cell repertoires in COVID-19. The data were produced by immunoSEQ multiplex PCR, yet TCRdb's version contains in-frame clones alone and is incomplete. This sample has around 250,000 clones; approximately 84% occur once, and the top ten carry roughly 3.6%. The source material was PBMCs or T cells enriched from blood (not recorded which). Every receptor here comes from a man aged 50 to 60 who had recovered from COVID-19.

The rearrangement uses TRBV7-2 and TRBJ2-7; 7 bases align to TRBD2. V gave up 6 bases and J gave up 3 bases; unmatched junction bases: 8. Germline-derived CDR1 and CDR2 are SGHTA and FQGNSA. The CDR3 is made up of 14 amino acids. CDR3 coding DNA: TGTGCCAGCAGAAGAGCGGGATCCGTCTACGAGCAGTACTTC. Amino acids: CASRRAGSVYEQYF.

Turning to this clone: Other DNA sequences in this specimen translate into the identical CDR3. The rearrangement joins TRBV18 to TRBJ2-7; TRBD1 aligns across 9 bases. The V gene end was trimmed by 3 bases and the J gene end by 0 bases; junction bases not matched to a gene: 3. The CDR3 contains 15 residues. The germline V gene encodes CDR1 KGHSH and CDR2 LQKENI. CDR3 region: CASSPRQGDSYEQYF. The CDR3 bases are TGTGCCAGCTCACCCCGACAGGGGGACTCCTACGAGCAGTACTTC.

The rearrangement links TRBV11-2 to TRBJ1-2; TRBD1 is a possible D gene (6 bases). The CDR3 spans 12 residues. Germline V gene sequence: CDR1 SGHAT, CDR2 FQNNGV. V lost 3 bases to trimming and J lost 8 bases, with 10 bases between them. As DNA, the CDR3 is TGTGCCAGCAGCTTTGCAGGGGTCGGCTACACCTTC. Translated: CASSFAGVGYTF.

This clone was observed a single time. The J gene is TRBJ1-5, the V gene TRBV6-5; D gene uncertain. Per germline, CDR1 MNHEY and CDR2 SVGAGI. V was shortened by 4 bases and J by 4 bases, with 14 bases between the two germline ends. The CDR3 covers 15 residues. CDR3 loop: CASSSHISRNQPQHF. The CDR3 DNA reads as TGTGCCAGCAGTTCCCACATTTCCAGGAATCAGCCCCAGCATTTT.

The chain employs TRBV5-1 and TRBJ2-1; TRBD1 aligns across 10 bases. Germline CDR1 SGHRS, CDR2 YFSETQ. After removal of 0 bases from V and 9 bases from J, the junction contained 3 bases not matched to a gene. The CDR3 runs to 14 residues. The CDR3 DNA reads TGCGCCAGCAGCTTGGGGACAGGGGGGATTGAGCAGTTCTTC. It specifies CASSLGTGGIEQFF.

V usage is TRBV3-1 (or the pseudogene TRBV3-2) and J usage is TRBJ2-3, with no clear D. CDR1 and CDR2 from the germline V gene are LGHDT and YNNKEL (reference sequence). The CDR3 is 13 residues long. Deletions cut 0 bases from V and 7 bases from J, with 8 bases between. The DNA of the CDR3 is TGTGCCAGCAGCCAAGACCGTCTATATACGCAGTATTTT. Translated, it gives CASSQDRLYTQYF.

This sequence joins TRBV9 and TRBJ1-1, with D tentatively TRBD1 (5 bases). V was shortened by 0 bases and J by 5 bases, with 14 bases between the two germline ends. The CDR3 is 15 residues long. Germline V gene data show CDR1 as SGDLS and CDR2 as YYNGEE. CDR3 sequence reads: CASSVATAGWTEAFF. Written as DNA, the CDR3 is TGTGCCAGCAGCGTAGCTACGGCAGGGTGGACTGAAGCTTTCTTT.

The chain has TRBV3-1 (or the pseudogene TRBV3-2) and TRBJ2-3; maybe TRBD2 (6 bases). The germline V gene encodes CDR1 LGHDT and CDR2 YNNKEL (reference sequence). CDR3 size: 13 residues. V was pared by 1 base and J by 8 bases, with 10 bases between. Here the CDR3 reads CASSQVPTSTQYF. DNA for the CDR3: TGTGCCAGCAGCCAAGTGCCGACTAGTACGCAGTATTTT.

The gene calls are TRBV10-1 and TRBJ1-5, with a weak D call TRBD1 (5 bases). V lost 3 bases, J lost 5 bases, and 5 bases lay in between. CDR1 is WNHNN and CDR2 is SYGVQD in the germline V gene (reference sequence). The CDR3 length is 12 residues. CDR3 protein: CASSEGDQPQHF. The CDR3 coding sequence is TGCGCCAGCAGTGAAGGGGATCAGCCCCAGCATTTT.

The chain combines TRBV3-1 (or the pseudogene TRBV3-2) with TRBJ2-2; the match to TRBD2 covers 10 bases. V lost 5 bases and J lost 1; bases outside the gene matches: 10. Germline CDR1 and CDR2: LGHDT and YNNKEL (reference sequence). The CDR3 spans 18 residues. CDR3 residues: CASSLGAPSGGNTGELFF. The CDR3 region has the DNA TGTGCCAGCAGCTTAGGAGCCCCTAGCGGGGGGAACACCGGGGAGCTGTTTTTT.

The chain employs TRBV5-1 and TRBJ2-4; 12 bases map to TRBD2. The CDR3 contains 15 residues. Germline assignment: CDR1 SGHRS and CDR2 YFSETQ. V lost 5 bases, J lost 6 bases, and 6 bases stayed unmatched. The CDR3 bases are TGCGCCAGCAGTCTAGCGGGAGGGCCCCTAAACATTCAGTACTTC. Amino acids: CASSLAGGPLNIQYF.

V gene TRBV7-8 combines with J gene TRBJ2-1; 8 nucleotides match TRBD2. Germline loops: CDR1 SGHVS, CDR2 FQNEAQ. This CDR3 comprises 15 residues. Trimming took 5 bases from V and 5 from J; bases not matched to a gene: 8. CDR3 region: CASSTGLATHNEQFF. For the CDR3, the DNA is TGTGCCAGCAGCACCGGACTAGCAACCCACAATGAGCAGTTCTTC.

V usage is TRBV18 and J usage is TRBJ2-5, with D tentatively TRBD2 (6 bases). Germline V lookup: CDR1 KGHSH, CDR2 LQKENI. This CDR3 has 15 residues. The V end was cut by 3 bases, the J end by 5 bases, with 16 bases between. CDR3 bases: TGTGCCAGCTCACCTTTGACGGGAGTGGAGGAGACCCAGTACTTC. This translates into CASSPLTGVEETQYF.

CDR3 coding DNA: TGCGCCAGCAGCCCCAGGTTGGGACTAGCGGGGACGGAAGAGACCCAGTACTTC. Its protein product is CASSPRLGLAGTEETQYF. The chain joins TRBV5-1 to TRBJ2-5, with 13 nucleotides matching TRBD2. Germline V CDR1 and CDR2: SGHRS, YFSETQ. This CDR3 spans 18 amino acids. Trimming removed 4 bases from V and 3 bases from J; junction bases left unmatched: 12.

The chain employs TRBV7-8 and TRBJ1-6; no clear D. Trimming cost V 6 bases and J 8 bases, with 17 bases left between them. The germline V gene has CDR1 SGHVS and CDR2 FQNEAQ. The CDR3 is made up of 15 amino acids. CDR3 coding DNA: TGTGCCAGCAGGCAAACCCCGGGTTACGATTCACCCCTCCACTTT. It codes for CASRQTPGYDSPLHF.

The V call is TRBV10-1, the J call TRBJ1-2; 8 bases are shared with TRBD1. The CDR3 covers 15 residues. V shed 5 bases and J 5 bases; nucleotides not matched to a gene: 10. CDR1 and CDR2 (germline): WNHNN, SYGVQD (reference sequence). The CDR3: CASSLETGEYYGYTF. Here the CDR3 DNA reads TGCGCCAGCAGTCTAGAGACAGGGGAATATTATGGCTACACCTTC.